Here is one T cell receptor (beta chain) with its context. The data derive from a study of blood T cell repertoires in COVID-19. Across the whole study: There were acute and convalescent COVID-19 samples, and they came from the United States, Italy and Spain. Sample material is recorded as cDNA or gDNA derived from T cells, B-cell-depleted T cells, or PBMCs.

This CDR3 is built from 14 residues. The ends lost 5 bases at V and 9 bases at J; junction bases unmatched: 8. CDR1 SGHAT and CDR2 FQNNGV come from the germline V gene. Sequencing used immunoSEQ multiplex PCR; TCRdb keeps in-frame clones, though not all of them. In the table there are under 140,000 clones, 82% of which are singletons. The J gene is TRBJ2-4, the V gene TRBV11-2; TRBD1 matches at 9 bases. The source of this sequence is an older woman with acute or convalescent COVID-19. The sequenced sample consisted of peripheral blood. In nucleotides, the CDR3 is TGTGCCAGCAGCCCGGGACAGGGAGCGGGCATTCAGTACTTC. Encoded protein: CASSPGQGAGIQYF.